This TCR beta chain was captured in a study of T cell repertoires in cytomegalovirus infection. About the research overall: Public TCR beta signatures indicated both CMV infection and matching HLA type.

MiXCR, run by TCRdb on the reads, gives a single entry per CDR3 protein. This sample has around 330,000 distinct CDR3 sequences, with about 17% found just once. The CDR3 has 15 amino acids. Trimming removed 4 bases from V and 3 bases from J, with 12 bases in between. Germline CDR1 is SGHTA and CDR2 is FQGNSA. This clonotype has ten or more counts. This sequence originates from a human donor in good health (CMV status not recorded). Some clones in this sample may be carry-over from other donors' samples. The chain employs TRBV7-2 and TRBJ1-4, with TRBD1 as a possible D gene (5 bases). The specimen sequenced was PBMCs. The CDR3 DNA sequence: TGTGCCAGCAGCTCCCAGGGCCCGCCTAATGAAAAACTGTTTTTT. Translated, it gives CASSSQGPPNEKLFF.